This T cell receptor (beta chain) was retrieved from a study of regulatory T cells in long-lasting Graves disease (dated by TCRdb to the early 2020s). Regarding the complete study: Persistent Graves' disease was defined as persistently positive TSH receptor autoantibodies together with antithyroid drug treatment for over 5 years. TCR sequencing covered some 13 persistent and roughly 20 newly diagnosed Graves' disease patients, around 33 samples in total. Persistent Graves' disease patients in the clinical cohort had taken antithyroid drugs for about 10.3 years on average. Persistent Graves' disease patients were compared with newly diagnosed Graves' disease patients by peripheral blood TCR sequencing and RNA sequencing. The study took place in China and was registered as a clinical trial.

The intended sense of this specimen's time point label: persistent/refractory GD, antithyroid drugs over 5 years with positive TRAb. For both TCR sequencing and RNA sequencing, RNA was extracted from PBMCs using TRIzol. The diagnosis of Graves' disease followed American Thyroid Association guidelines. Patients were recruited from an endocrinology department in Xi'an, China. Each patient gave roughly 10 milliliters of peripheral blood, collected in an EDTA anticoagulant tube. Ficoll Paque Plus density gradient separation was used to isolate PBMCs, and no further T cell sorting was done. An Agilent 2100 Bioanalyzer and agarose gel were used to check RNA quality, and a NanoDrop 2000 was used to measure RNA concentration. CDR1 is given as DFQATT and CDR2 as SNEGSKA, both from the germline V gene (reference sequence). Germline trimming amounts to 1 base on V and 6 bases on J, with 4 as the count of junction bases outside the gene matches. The CDR3 runs 14 residues from the cysteine to the phenylalanine. Of the read, only the CDR3 DNA is kept; its 42 bases are in frame from base 1.

Worth noting for this clonotype: The antigen this receptor binds is unknown. No base-level quality is on record; no much larger clone is a single base apart.

The method was multiplex PCR. These reads were obtained on an Illumina HiSeq 4000. CDR3 regions were amplified by Arm-PCR with iRepertoire HTBI primers to construct TCR beta libraries. Before sequencing, the PCR products went through gel purification. As for the original processing: Across samples, 55 to 80 TRBV and 15 or so TRBJ segments were identified and used for gene usage analysis of CDR3 amino acid clonotypes. COPE and FqMerger were used to merge filtered high-quality paired reads into contigs. BLAST was used to align contigs to IMGT TRBV, TRBD and TRBJ reference genes, and CDR3 was defined according to IMGT. Clonotypes above 0.1% frequency were classified as highly expanded clones. Shannon entropy was used to measure repertoire diversity, and the Gini coefficient was used to measure V-J evenness. Public clonotypes were defined as clonotypes shared by more than one individual. TCRdb itself trimmed the public reads at Q25 with fastp, ran MiXCR and retained productive beta chains. Identical CDR3 proteins give one entry, which carries the most common genes and DNA. The V and J calls and clone size are TCRdb's, not the authors'. This sample has more than 300,000 distinct CDR3 sequences in its table, and about 20% of those were observed once. Roughly 27% of the sample is held by the ten biggest clonotypes.

Broader findings and caveats from the paper: Only peripheral blood was studied, because thyroid tissue, the primary lesion, was inaccessible. Persistent patients shared more public clonotypes among themselves (around 2,500) than newly diagnosed patients did (approximately 900). Persistent Graves' disease patients showed lower TCR Shannon entropy and fewer highly expanded clones than newly diagnosed patients, suggesting clonal expansion. Persistent disease showed preferential use of TRBV28, TRBJ1-2 and TRBJ2-5, whereas newly diagnosed disease favored TRBV20-1 and TRBJ2-1. As a limitation, the authors acknowledged that the small sample size may reduce accuracy. Sequencing and analysis were restricted to the TCR beta chain.

The V and J genes are TRBV20-1 and TRBJ2-2, with 8 bases aligning to TRBD1. The source of this sequence is a female donor with Graves disease. The specimen comprised peripheral blood mononuclear cells (PBMCs), sampled when the disease was refractory, from a patient treated with antithyroid drugs. The sequenced DNA: TGCAGTGCTAGAGGTGGACAGGGCTCCGGGGAGCTGTTTTTT. This gives the protein CSARGGQGSGELFF.